This TCR beta chain was sequenced for a study of shared clonotypes between healthy human individuals. Overall study: The composition of the donors was two women and a few men aged 18 to 49.

V was pared by 4 bases and J by 2 bases, with 15 bases between. Germline V CDR1 and CDR2: SGHRS, YFSETQ. The CDR3 has 15 amino acids. Assay: immunoSEQ multiplex PCR; the TCRdb copy retains only in-frame clones and omits some. The sample yields fewer than 3 million clones, 85% to 95% seen once. The chain has TRBV5-1 and TRBJ1-1, with TRBD1 as a possible D gene (6 bases). The source material was naive CD4+ T cells from PBMCs. Subset noted: CD45RA+ positively selected. The TCR originated in a young man in good health. Some clones in this sample may be carry-over from other donors' samples. CDR3 sequence reads: CASSPWPGANTEAFF. CDR3 in DNA: TGCGCCAGCAGCCCCTGGCCGGGGGCCAACACTGAAGCTTTCTTT.